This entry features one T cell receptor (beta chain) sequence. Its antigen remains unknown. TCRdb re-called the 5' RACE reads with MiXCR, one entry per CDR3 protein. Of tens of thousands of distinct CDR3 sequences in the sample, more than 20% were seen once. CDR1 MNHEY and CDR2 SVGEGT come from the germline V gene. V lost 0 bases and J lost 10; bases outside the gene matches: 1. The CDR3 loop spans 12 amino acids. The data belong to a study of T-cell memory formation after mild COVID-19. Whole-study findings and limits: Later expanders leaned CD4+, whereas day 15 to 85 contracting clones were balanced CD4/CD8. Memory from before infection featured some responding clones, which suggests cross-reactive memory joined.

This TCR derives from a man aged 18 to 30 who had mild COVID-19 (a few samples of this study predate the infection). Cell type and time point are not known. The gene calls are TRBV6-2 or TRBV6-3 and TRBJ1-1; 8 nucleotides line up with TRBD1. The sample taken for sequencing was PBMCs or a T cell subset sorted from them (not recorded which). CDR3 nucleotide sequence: TGTGCCAGCAGTTACTCGGACAGGGTAGCTTTCTTT. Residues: CASSYSDRVAFF.